One TCR beta chain is described in this entry. The CDR3 loop spans 14 amino acids. The germline CDR1 and CDR2 sequences are KGHDR and SFDVKD. V was clipped by 3 bases and J by 7 bases; unmatched bases: 6. Per the original data handling: Reference gene primer amplification in the assay estimated nucleated cell counts. The method was immunoSEQ multiplex PCR; TCRdb's version includes in-frame clones alone and lacks a portion of them. That table gives V, J and clone size, and the DNA gave D and trimming. Of hundreds of thousands of clones listed, approximately 85% are singletons. This entry belongs to a study of blood T cell repertoires in COVID-19. About the research overall: Spain, Italy and the United States supplied samples that represented acute and convalescent COVID-19. Nucleic acid was either cDNA or gDNA, and it came from T cells, B-cell-depleted T cells, or PBMCs.

Sequencing input: peripheral blood. The receptor comes from a woman between 70 and 85 years old with acute or convalescent COVID-19. This chain connects TRBV24-1 to TRBJ1-2; 8 bases fit TRBD1. The CDR3 protein is CATSDMHRGSGYTF. The CDR3 nucleotides are TGTGCCACCAGTGATATGCACAGGGGGAGTGGCTACACCTTC.